The rows below give T cell receptor beta chains drawn from one sample of a study of blood T cell repertoires in COVID-19. The assay was immunoSEQ multiplex PCR, and TCRdb's table has in-frame clones only and misses some. Of fewer than 130,000 clones in the sample, 76% were seen once. The sample taken for sequencing was peripheral blood. Every receptor here comes from a woman of 80 years or more with acute or convalescent COVID-19. The CDR3 runs from the conserved cysteine through the conserved F or W. The order of the fields is J gene, D gene, clone size, V gene, CDR3 protein, CDR3 DNA. A D gene is named only where the DNA matches it firmly. Clone size is stated in some rows and not others, as once, few, many or a class when expanded.

TRBJ1-4 - - TRBV18 CASSPRASRLFF TGTGCCAGCTCACCACGGGCCAGTAGACTGTTTTTT
TRBJ1-6 - - TRBV19 CASNLGTNNSPLHF TGTGCCAGTAACCTTGGGACAAATAATTCACCCCTCCACTTT
TRBJ1-2 - - TRBV30 CAWSTSGFTYTF TGTGCCTGGAGTACCTCAGGGTTTACCTACACCTTC
TRBJ2-2 - few TRBV2 CASSEQGGANTGELFF TGTGCCAGCAGTGAGCAGGGCGGAGCAAACACCGGGGAGCTGTTTTTT
TRBJ2-5 TRBD2 few TRBV10-3 CATTSGVPRGTQYF TGTGCCACGACTAGCGGGGTTCCTCGGGGGACCCAGTACTTC
TRBJ1-1 TRBD1 - TRBV9 CASSGRTGEAFF TGTGCCAGCAGCGGTAGGACAGGGGAAGCTTTCTTT
TRBJ2-2 TRBD2 - TRBV7-9 CASSKPGLADTGELFF TGTGCCAGCAGCAAACCGGGACTAGCGGACACCGGGGAGCTGTTTTTT
TRBJ2-5 TRBD1 - TRBV5-5 CASSSGGTGETQYF TGTGCCAGCAGCTCAGGCGGGACAGGAGAGACCCAGTACTTC
TRBJ1-6 - few TRBV30 CAWREQHNSPLHF TGTGCCTGGAGAGAACAGCATAATTCACCCCTCCACTTT
TRBJ1-5 TRBD1 - TRBV19 CASSPGGQPQHF TGTGCCAGTAGTCCAGGGGGTCAGCCCCAGCATTTT
TRBJ1-1 - - TRBV5-1 CASSLSRQVGNTEAFF TGCGCCAGCAGCTTGTCCCGACAGGTGGGGAACACTGAAGCTTTCTTT
TRBJ2-3 - - TRBV11-3 CASSLSVGTWDTDTQYF TGTGCCAGCAGCTTAAGTGTGGGGACATGGGACACAGATACGCAGTATTTT
TRBJ1-1 - - TRBV6-5 CASSPPAGRGKAFF TGTGCCAGCAGCCCCCCAGCGGGCCGTGGGAAGGCTTTCTTT
TRBJ2-3 TRBD2 - TRBV3-1/TRBV3-2 CASSQDTSGTTDTQYF TGTGCCAGCAGCCAAGACACTAGCGGGACAACAGATACGCAGTATTTT
TRBJ2-1 TRBD2 - TRBV7-9 CASSSQAGLAGYNEQFF TGTGCCAGCAGCTCCCAGGCGGGACTAGCGGGCTACAATGAGCAGTTCTTC
TRBJ2-2 - once TRBV7-7 CASSPGGGSAGELFF TGTGCCAGCAGCCCTGGGGGCGGGAGCGCCGGGGAGCTGTTTTTT
TRBJ2-2 - once TRBV3-1/TRBV3-2 CASSPRSLDTGELFF TGTGCCAGCAGCCCCCGGAGTTTGGACACCGGGGAGCTGTTTTTT
TRBJ2-1 - - TRBV19 CASSFQRNEQFF TGTGCCAGTAGCTTTCAGCGCAATGAGCAGTTCTTC
TRBJ1-5 - few TRBV30 CAWSREPNQPQHF TGTGCCTGGTCCCGGGAACCCAATCAGCCCCAGCATTTT
TRBJ2-5 TRBD2 - TRBV29-1 CSVEMGTSGRGAQYF TGCAGCGTTGAGATGGGGACTAGCGGGAGGGGGGCCCAGTACTTC
TRBJ1-3 TRBD1 - TRBV9 CASSVGQASGNTIYF TGTGCCAGCAGCGTCGGACAGGCCTCTGGAAACACCATATATTTT
TRBJ1-1 - - TRBV7-3 CASSLLGRDTEAFF TGTGCCAGCAGCTTACTCGGGCGGGACACTGAAGCTTTCTTT
TRBJ2-5 TRBD2 - TRBV30 CAWASGHTPSYF TGTGCCTGGGCTAGCGGGCACACTCCTTCGTACTTC
TRBJ1-1 - - TRBV7-9 CASSPRGQINTEAFF TGTGCCAGCAGCCCTCGCGGACAGATAAACACTGAAGCTTTCTTT
TRBJ1-5 - few TRBV6-5 CASSYSSNSNQPQHF TGTGCCAGCAGTTACTCTAGTAATAGCAATCAGCCCCAGCATTTT
TRBJ2-1 TRBD1 - TRBV5-1 CASSLQGAMYEQFF TGCGCCAGCAGCTTACAGGGGGCTATGTATGAGCAGTTCTTC
TRBJ1-1 TRBD1 few TRBV6-6 CAAQTGFGFEAFF TGTGCAGCCCAGACAGGGTTCGGCTTTGAAGCTTTCTTT
TRBJ1-6 TRBD1 - TRBV28 CASSPGTGGGSPLHF TGTGCCAGCAGTCCCGGGACAGGGGGAGGTTCACCCCTCCACTTT
TRBJ2-1 TRBD2 few TRBV6-2/TRBV6-3 CASTPSGLAGYNEQFF TGTGCCAGCACCCCATCCGGACTAGCGGGGTACAATGAGCAGTTCTTC
TRBJ2-6 TRBD1 - TRBV27 CASSLFSTGGAGANVLTF TGTGCCAGCAGTTTATTTTCAACAGGGGGCGCAGGGGCCAACGTCCTGACTTTC
TRBJ2-7 TRBD2 - TRBV7-2 CASSKVAGEHYEQYF TGTGCCAGCAGCAAGGTAGCGGGAGAGCACTACGAGCAGTACTTC
TRBJ2-7 TRBD1 - TRBV6-4 CASSQGASYEQYF TGTGCCAGCAGTCAGGGGGCGAGTTACGAGCAGTACTTC
TRBJ1-4 - - TRBV6-5 CASSKEIGGQKLFF TGTGCCAGCAGTAAGGAAATTGGGGGCCAGAAACTGTTTTTT
TRBJ2-3 TRBD2 - TRBV28 CASSLQGWVAGGRGTDTQYF TGTGCCAGCAGTTTACAGGGTTGGGTAGCGGGAGGGCGGGGCACAGATACGCAGTATTTT
TRBJ2-2 - - TRBV28 CASMGSWNTGELFF TGTGCCAGCATGGGGAGTTGGAACACCGGGGAGCTGTTTTTT
TRBJ1-2 - few TRBV5-6 CASSFSNLRTNYGYTF TGTGCCAGCAGCTTCAGTAACCTGAGGACAAACTATGGCTACACCTTC
TRBJ2-1 TRBD2 once TRBV7-6 CASSKLAGGFNEQFF TGTGCCAGCAGCAAATTAGCGGGGGGGTTTAATGAGCAGTTCTTC
TRBJ1-4 TRBD1 - TRBV29-1 CSVGQGTNEKLFF TGCAGCGTTGGACAGGGGACAAATGAAAAACTGTTTTTT
TRBJ2-5 - - TRBV7-2 CASSFRAGETQYF TGTGCCAGCAGCTTCCGAGCAGGAGAGACCCAGTACTTC
TRBJ1-2 - - TRBV6-5 CASKGDSNYGYTF TGTGCCAGCAAGGGGGATTCCAACTATGGCTACACCTTC
TRBJ1-1 - few TRBV18 CASSPKGGRDTEAFF TGTGCCAGCTCACCAAAGGGGGGGAGGGACACTGAAGCTTTCTTT
TRBJ1-2 - - TRBV13 CASSRVSNYGYTF TGTGCCAGCAGCCGAGTATCTAACTATGGCTACACCTTC
TRBJ1-1 TRBD1 - TRBV20-1 CSATRQGMAFF TGCAGTGCTACAAGACAGGGTATGGCTTTCTTT
TRBJ2-7 - - TRBV5-6 CASSQRVGPGREQYF TGTGCCAGCAGCCAAAGAGTGGGGCCTGGGAGGGAGCAGTACTTC
TRBJ2-7 TRBD2 - TRBV5-4 CASSPSPGLAYEQYF TGTGCCAGCAGCCCATCACCGGGACTAGCCTACGAGCAGTACTTC
TRBJ2-3 TRBD2 - TRBV5-8 CASSFHLAGTSTDTQYF TGTGCCAGCAGCTTTCATCTAGCGGGAACTAGCACAGATACGCAGTATTTT
TRBJ1-1 - - TRBV3-1/TRBV3-2 CASSLGVGTEAFF TGTGCCAGCAGCCTAGGGGTGGGCACTGAAGCTTTCTTT
TRBJ1-2 - - TRBV28 CASRSGQNYGYTF TGTGCCAGCAGGTCTGGACAAAACTATGGCTACACCTTC
TRBJ2-1 - - TRBV6-5 CASRGRYNEQFF TGTGCCAGCAGGGGGCGGTACAATGAGCAGTTCTTC